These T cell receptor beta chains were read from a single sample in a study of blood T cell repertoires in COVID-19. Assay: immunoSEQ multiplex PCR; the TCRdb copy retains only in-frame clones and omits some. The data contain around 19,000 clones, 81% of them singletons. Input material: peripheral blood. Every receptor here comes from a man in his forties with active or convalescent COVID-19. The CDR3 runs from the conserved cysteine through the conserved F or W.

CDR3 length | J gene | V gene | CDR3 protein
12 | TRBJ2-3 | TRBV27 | CASSYGTGTQYF
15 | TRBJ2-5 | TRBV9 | CASSVGPAAGETQYF
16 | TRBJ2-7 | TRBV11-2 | CASSLLGTGSSYEQYF
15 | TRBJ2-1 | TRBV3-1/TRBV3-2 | CATGTSGGSYNEQFF
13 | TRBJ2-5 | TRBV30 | CAWSASGGETQYF
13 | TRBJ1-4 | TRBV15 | CAISGQGYEKLFF
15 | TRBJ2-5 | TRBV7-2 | CASSLVATSGDPQYF
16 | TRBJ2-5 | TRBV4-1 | CASSQVGRGEKETQYF
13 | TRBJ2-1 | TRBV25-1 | CASRLGSYNEQFF
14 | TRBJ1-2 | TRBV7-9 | CASSFFRGTNGYTF
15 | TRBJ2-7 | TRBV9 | CASSETDARSYEQYF
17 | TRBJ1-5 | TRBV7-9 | CASRSRPKGDSNQPQHF
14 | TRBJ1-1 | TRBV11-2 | CASSFDTGGTEAFF
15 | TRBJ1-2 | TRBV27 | CASRRTGPSLYGYTF
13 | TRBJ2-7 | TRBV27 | CASMGQETYEQYF
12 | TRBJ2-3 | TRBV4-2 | CASMDRADTQYF
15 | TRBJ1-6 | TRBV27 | CASSWRPSSYSPLHF
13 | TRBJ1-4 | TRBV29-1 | CSVAGTGVEKLFF
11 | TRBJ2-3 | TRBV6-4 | CASSDGPRQYF
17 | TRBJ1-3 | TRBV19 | CASTHGPLRRSGNTIYF
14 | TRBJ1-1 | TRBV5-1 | CASSLSGTGLEAFF
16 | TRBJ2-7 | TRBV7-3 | CASSLMARGEVGEQYF
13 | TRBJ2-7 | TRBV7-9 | CASSFGDFYEQYF
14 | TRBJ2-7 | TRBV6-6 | CASSYGQPSYEQYF